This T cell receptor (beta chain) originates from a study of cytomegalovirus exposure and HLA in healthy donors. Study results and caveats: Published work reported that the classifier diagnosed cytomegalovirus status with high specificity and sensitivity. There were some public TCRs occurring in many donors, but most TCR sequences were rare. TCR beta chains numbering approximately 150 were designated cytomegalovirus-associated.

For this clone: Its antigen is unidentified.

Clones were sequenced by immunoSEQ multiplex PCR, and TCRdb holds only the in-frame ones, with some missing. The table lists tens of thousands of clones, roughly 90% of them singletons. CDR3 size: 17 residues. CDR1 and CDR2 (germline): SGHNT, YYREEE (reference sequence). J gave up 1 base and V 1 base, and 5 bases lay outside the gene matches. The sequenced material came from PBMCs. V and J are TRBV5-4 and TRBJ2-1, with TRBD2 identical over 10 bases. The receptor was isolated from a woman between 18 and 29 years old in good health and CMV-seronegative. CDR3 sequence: CASSLTSGTVSYNEQFF. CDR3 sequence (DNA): TGTGCCAGCAGCTTGACTAGCGGGACCGTTTCCTACAATGAGCAGTTCTTC.